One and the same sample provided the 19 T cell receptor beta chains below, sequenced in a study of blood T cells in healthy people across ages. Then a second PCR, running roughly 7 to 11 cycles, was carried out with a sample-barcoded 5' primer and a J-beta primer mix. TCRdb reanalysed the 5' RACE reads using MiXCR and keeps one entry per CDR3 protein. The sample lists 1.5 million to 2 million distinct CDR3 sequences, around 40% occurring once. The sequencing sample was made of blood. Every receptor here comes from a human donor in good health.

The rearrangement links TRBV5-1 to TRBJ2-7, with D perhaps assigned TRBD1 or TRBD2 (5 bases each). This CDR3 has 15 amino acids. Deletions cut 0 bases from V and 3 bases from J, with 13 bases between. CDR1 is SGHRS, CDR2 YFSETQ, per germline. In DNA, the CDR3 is TGCGCCAGCAGCTTGGACGGGGCGCGGGTCTACGAGCAGTACTTC. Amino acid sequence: CASSLDGARVYEQYF.

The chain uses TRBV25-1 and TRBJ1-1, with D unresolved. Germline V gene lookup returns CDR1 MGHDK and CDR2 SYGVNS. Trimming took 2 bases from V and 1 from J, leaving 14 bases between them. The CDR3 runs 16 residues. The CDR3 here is CASSEPPRTANTEAFF. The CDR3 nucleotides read TGTGCCAGCAGTGAACCCCCCCGGACGGCGAACACTGAAGCTTTCTTT.

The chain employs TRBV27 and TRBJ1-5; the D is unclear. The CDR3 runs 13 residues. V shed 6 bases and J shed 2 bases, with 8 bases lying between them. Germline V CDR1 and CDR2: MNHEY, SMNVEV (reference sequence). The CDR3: CASSTLGNQPQHF. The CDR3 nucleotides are TGTGCCAGCAGCACATTAGGCAATCAGCCCCAGCATTTT.

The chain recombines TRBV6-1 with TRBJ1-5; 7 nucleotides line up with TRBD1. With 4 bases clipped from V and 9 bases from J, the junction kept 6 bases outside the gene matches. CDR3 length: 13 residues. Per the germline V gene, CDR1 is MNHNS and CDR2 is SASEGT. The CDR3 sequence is CASSATGSVPQHF. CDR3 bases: TGTGCCAGCAGTGCGACAGGGAGCGTGCCCCAGCATTTT.

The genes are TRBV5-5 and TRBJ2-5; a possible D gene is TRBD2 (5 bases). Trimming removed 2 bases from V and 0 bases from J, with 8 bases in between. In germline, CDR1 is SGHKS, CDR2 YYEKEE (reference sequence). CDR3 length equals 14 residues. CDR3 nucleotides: TGTGCCAGCAGCTTCCGAGGGAACCAAGAGACCCAGTACTTC. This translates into CASSFRGNQETQYF.

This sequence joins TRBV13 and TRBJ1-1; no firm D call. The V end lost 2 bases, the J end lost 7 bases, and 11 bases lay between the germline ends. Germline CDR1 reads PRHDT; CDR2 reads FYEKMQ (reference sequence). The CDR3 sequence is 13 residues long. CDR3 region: CASSLRGLDEAFF. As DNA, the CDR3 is TGTGCCAGCAGCTTACGAGGACTCGATGAAGCTTTCTTT.

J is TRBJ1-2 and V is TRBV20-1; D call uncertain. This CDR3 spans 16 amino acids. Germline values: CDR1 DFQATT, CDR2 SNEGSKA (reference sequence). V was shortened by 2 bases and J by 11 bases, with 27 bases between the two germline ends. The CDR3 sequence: CSARRLGPAPNPGYTF. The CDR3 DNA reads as TGCAGTGCTAGAAGATTGGGCCCAGCCCCAAACCCGGGGTACACCTTC.

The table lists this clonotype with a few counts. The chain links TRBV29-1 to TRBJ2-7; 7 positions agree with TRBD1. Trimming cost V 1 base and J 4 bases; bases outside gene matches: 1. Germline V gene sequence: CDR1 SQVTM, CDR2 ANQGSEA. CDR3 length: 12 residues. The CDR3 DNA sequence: TGCAGCGTTGAAGCACAGGGGTACGAGCAGTACTTC. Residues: CSVEAQGYEQYF.

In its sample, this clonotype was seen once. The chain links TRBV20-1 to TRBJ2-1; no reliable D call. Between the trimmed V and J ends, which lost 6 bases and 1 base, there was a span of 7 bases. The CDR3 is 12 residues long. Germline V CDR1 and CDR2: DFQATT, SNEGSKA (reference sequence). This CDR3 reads CSAESSYNEQFF. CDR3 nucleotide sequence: TGCAGTGCCGAGTCGTCCTACAATGAGCAGTTCTTC.

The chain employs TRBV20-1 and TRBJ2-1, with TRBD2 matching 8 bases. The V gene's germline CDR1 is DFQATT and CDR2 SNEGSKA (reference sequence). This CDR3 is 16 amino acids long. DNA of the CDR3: TGCAGCACGAGAGCGGGGGCCTCCGGCTCCTACAATGAGCAGTTCTTC. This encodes CSTRAGASGSYNEQFF.

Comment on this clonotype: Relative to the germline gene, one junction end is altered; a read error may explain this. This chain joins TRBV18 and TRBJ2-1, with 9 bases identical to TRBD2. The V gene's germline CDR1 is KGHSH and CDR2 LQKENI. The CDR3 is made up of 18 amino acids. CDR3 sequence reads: CASSPPRRRGGLDNGQFF. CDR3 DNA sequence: TGTGCCAGCTCACCACCGCGTCGGCGGGGGGGCCTTGACAATGGGCAGTTCTTC.

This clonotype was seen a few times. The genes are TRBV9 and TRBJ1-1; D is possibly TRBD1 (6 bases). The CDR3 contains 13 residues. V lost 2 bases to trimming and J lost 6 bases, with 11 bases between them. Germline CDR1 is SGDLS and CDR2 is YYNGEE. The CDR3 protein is CASSVSTGSEAFF. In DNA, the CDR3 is TGTGCCAGCAGCGTCTCTACAGGGTCTGAAGCTTTCTTT.

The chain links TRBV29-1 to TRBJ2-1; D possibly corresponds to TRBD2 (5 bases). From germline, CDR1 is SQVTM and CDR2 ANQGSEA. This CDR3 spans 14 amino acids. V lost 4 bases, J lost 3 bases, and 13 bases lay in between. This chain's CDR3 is CSVGGIGIYNEQFF. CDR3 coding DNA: TGCAGCGTTGGGGGTATCGGGATCTACAATGAGCAGTTCTTC.

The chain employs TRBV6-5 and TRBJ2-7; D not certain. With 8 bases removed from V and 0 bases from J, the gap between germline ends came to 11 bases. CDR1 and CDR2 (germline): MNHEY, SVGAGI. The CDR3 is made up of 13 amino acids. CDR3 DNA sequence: TGTGCCAGCCCCAGTCGGGCCTCCTACGAGCAGTACTTC. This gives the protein CASPSRASYEQYF.

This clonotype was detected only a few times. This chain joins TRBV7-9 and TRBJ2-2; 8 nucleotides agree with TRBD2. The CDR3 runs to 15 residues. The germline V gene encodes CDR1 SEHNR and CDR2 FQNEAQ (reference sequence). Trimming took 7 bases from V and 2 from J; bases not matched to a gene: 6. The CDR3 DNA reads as TGTGCCAGCACCCTCGGGGGGGCTAACACCGGGGAGCTGTTTTTT. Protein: CASTLGGANTGELFF.

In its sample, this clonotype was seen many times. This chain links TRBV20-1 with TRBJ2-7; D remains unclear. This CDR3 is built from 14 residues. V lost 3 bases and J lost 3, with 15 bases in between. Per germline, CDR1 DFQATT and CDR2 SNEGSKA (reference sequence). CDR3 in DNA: TGCAGTGCTAGTCCTGGAGCGAGAGACTACGAGCAGTACTTC. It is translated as CSASPGARDYEQYF.

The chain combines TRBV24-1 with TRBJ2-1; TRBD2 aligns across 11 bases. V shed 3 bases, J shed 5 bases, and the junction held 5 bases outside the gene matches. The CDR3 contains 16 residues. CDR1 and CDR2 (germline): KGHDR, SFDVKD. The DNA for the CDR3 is TGTGCCACCAGTGATGTTCTAGCGGGGGGCAACAATGAGCAGTTCTTC. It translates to CATSDVLAGGNNEQFF.

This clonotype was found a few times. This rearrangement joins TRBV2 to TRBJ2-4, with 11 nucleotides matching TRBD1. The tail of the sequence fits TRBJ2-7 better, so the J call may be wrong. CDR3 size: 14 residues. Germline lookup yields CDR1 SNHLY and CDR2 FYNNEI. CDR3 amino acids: CASSRDRGDYEQYF. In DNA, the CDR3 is TGTGCCAGCAGCCGGGACAGGGGGGACTACGAGCAGTACTTC.

The CDR3 sequence: CASSSGRFGGYTF. The CDR3 DNA follows: TGTGCCAGCAGCTCTGGACGATTTGGTGGCTACACCTTC. The J gene is TRBJ1-2, the V gene TRBV5-5, with no clear D. This CDR3 has 13 amino acids. Per germline, CDR1 SGHKS and CDR2 YYEKEE (reference sequence). V gave up 3 bases and J gave up 7 bases, with 13 bases separating them. Complete variable domain (other parts from reference TRBV5-5 and TRBJ1-2): DAGVTQSPTHLIKTRGQQVTLRCSPISGHKSVSWYQQVLGQGPQFIFQYYEKEERGRGNFPDRFSARQFPNYSSELNVNALLLGDSALYLCASSSGRFGGYTFGSGTRLTVV.